These T cell receptor beta chains were read from a single sample in a study of lymphopenia after photon versus proton radiotherapy. Libraries were prepared by immunoSEQ multiplex PCR; TCRdb keeps only in-frame clonotypes and omits some of them. The profile shows roughly 15,000 clones, approximately 90% of them singletons. The material sequenced was peripheral blood, taken from a patient treated with proton-based radiotherapy. The receptors derive from a man between 65 and 85 years old with pancreatic cancer. The CDR3 runs from the conserved cysteine through the conserved F or W. The D gene is left open where the match is weak. Not every row has a clone size; where given, it reads once, few, many or a size class.

j_gene: TRBJ2-7; v_gene: TRBV9; abundance: NA; d_gene: NA; CDR3aa: CASSVDAALSSYEQYF; CDR3nt: TGTGCCAGCAGCGTAGATGCAGCGTTGAGCTCCTACGAGCAGTACTTC
j_gene: TRBJ2-3; v_gene: TRBV9; abundance: NA; d_gene: TRBD1; CDR3aa: CASSVVQGADTQYF; CDR3nt: TGTGCCAGCAGCGTAGTGCAGGGGGCAGATACGCAGTATTTT
j_gene: TRBJ1-2; v_gene: TRBV7-9; abundance: NA; d_gene: NA; CDR3aa: CASSSVFDPRGNYGYTF; CDR3nt: TGTGCCAGCAGCTCTGTCTTCGACCCAAGAGGGAACTATGGCTACACCTTC
j_gene: TRBJ1-1; v_gene: TRBV2; abundance: NA; d_gene: TRBD1; CDR3aa: CASRDPTGGGLRAFF; CDR3nt: TGTGCCAGCAGAGATCCGACAGGGGGTGGGCTTCGAGCTTTCTTT
j_gene: TRBJ1-6; v_gene: TRBV29-1; abundance: NA; d_gene: TRBD1; CDR3aa: CSVSDRADSPLHF; CDR3nt: TGCAGCGTTTCGGACAGGGCTGATTCACCCCTCCACTTT
j_gene: TRBJ2-2; v_gene: TRBV5-1; abundance: NA; d_gene: NA; CDR3aa: CASSLVGTGELFF; CDR3nt: TGCGCCAGCAGCTTGGTGGGAACCGGGGAGCTGTTTTTT
j_gene: TRBJ2-5; v_gene: TRBV10-1; abundance: NA; d_gene: NA; CDR3aa: CASSEGGNKETQYF; CDR3nt: TGCGCCAGCAGTGAGGGCGGGAATAAAGAGACCCAGTACTTC
j_gene: TRBJ2-5; v_gene: TRBV6-6; abundance: NA; d_gene: NA; CDR3aa: CASSYSASSETQYF; CDR3nt: TGTGCCAGCAGTTACTCGGCTAGCAGCGAGACCCAGTACTTC
j_gene: TRBJ2-2; v_gene: TRBV7-9; abundance: NA; d_gene: NA; CDR3aa: CASSFSYGGELFF; CDR3nt: TGTGCCAGCAGCTTCTCTTATGGCGGGGAGCTGTTTTTT
j_gene: TRBJ2-3; v_gene: TRBV19; abundance: NA; d_gene: NA; CDR3aa: CASSSLFIAPGMGDTQYF; CDR3nt: TGTGCCAGTAGTTCCCTCTTCATCGCTCCGGGAATGGGAGATACGCAGTATTTT
j_gene: TRBJ1-5; v_gene: TRBV2; abundance: NA; d_gene: NA; CDR3aa: CASRGQGQPQHF; CDR3nt: TGTGCCAGCAGGGGGCAAGGGCAGCCCCAGCATTTT
j_gene: TRBJ1-1; v_gene: TRBV7-8; abundance: NA; d_gene: NA; CDR3aa: CASSSQGITEAFF; CDR3nt: TGTGCCAGCAGCTCACAGGGAATCACTGAAGCTTTCTTT
j_gene: TRBJ1-1; v_gene: TRBV5-5; abundance: NA; d_gene: NA; CDR3aa: CASSLAGVMNTEAFF; CDR3nt: TGTGCCAGCAGCTTGGCCGGAGTTATGAACACTGAAGCTTTCTTT
j_gene: TRBJ1-2; v_gene: TRBV6-5; abundance: NA; d_gene: TRBD1; CDR3aa: CASSLEQGAYGYTF; CDR3nt: TGTGCCAGCAGCCTAGAACAGGGGGCATATGGCTACACCTTC
j_gene: TRBJ2-6; v_gene: TRBV5-4; abundance: NA; d_gene: NA; CDR3aa: CASSRAAGANVLTF; CDR3nt: TGTGCCAGCAGCAGGGCTGCCGGGGCCAACGTCCTGACTTTC
j_gene: TRBJ1-5; v_gene: TRBV7-9; abundance: NA; d_gene: NA; CDR3aa: CASSLAEGTQHF; CDR3nt: TGTGCCAGCAGCTTAGCGGAGGGTACCCAGCATTTT
j_gene: TRBJ1-2; v_gene: TRBV6-5; abundance: NA; d_gene: NA; CDR3aa: CASSEGHLYGYTF; CDR3nt: TGTGCCAGCAGTGAGGGACACCTCTATGGCTACACCTTC
j_gene: TRBJ2-7; v_gene: TRBV19; abundance: NA; d_gene: NA; CDR3aa: CASSTVSDSRYEQYF; CDR3nt: TGTGCCAGTAGTACAGTTAGCGACAGCCGCTACGAGCAGTACTTC
j_gene: TRBJ2-7; v_gene: TRBV30; abundance: NA; d_gene: TRBD2; CDR3aa: CAFSGGNSYEQYF; CDR3nt: TGTGCTTTTAGCGGGGGGAACTCCTACGAGCAGTACTTC
j_gene: TRBJ2-3; v_gene: TRBV12-5; abundance: NA; d_gene: TRBD2; CDR3aa: CASGLGSPMFRGELAGVDTDTQYF; CDR3nt: TGTGCTAGTGGTTTGGGATCCCCCATGTTTCGGGGGGAACTAGCGGGGGTTGACACAGATACGCAGTATTTT
j_gene: TRBJ1-3; v_gene: TRBV19; abundance: NA; d_gene: NA; CDR3aa: CASSILDRPGNTIYF; CDR3nt: TGTGCCAGTAGTATACTCGACAGGCCCGGAAACACCATATATTTT
j_gene: TRBJ1-1; v_gene: TRBV5-1; abundance: NA; d_gene: NA; CDR3aa: CASSLEGVVTEAFF; CDR3nt: TGCGCCAGCAGCTTGGAAGGGGTCGTCACTGAAGCTTTCTTT
j_gene: TRBJ2-7; v_gene: TRBV6-1; abundance: once; d_gene: TRBD1; CDR3aa: CASRTGGASYEQYF; CDR3nt: TGTGCCAGCAGGACAGGGGGCGCGTCCTACGAGCAGTACTTC
j_gene: TRBJ2-7; v_gene: TRBV29-1; abundance: NA; d_gene: TRBD1; CDR3aa: CSVELGQGGVDEQYF; CDR3nt: TGCAGCGTTGAACTAGGACAGGGCGGGGTGGACGAGCAGTACTTC
j_gene: TRBJ2-7; v_gene: TRBV5-4; abundance: once; d_gene: TRBD2; CDR3aa: CASSRKRERYEQYF; CDR3nt: TGTGCCAGCAGCCGGAAGCGGGAGCGTTACGAGCAGTACTTC
j_gene: TRBJ2-3; v_gene: TRBV27; abundance: NA; d_gene: NA; CDR3aa: CASSLSFDTQYF; CDR3nt: TGTGCCAGCAGTCTTAGTTTTGATACGCAGTATTTT
j_gene: TRBJ2-1; v_gene: TRBV5-4; abundance: NA; d_gene: NA; CDR3aa: CASSPPEVRTYNEQFF; CDR3nt: TGTGCCAGCAGCCCCCCTGAGGTCCGTACCTACAATGAGCAGTTCTTC
j_gene: TRBJ2-5; v_gene: TRBV18; abundance: NA; d_gene: NA; CDR3aa: CASSPPSVRETQYF; CDR3nt: TGTGCCAGCTCACCACCGTCAGTTCGAGAGACCCAGTACTTC
j_gene: TRBJ2-2; v_gene: TRBV5-1; abundance: NA; d_gene: NA; CDR3aa: CASSPFRGQTNTGELFF; CDR3nt: TGCGCCAGCAGCCCATTCCGGGGACAAACGAACACCGGGGAGCTGTTTTTT
j_gene: TRBJ1-6; v_gene: TRBV9; abundance: NA; d_gene: NA; CDR3aa: CASSVAPRASNSPLHF; CDR3nt: TGTGCCAGCAGCGTAGCGCCCAGGGCGAGTAATTCACCCCTCCACTTT
j_gene: TRBJ2-7; v_gene: TRBV6-5; abundance: NA; d_gene: NA; CDR3aa: CASSYSSAGGPYEQYF; CDR3nt: TGTGCCAGCAGTTACTCTTCGGCAGGAGGACCCTACGAGCAGTACTTC
j_gene: TRBJ1-1; v_gene: TRBV10-3; abundance: NA; d_gene: NA; CDR3aa: CAISETGTDNTEAFF; CDR3nt: TGTGCCATCAGTGAGACTGGGACGGATAACACTGAAGCTTTCTTT
j_gene: TRBJ2-7; v_gene: TRBV7-9; abundance: NA; d_gene: NA; CDR3aa: CASSGMGPLYEQYF; CDR3nt: TGTGCCAGCAGCGGTATGGGGCCACTCTACGAGCAGTACTTC
j_gene: TRBJ1-3; v_gene: TRBV10-3; abundance: NA; d_gene: NA; CDR3aa: CASASGMGNGNTIYF; CDR3nt: TGTGCCAGCGCGTCAGGGATGGGAAATGGAAACACCATATATTTT
j_gene: TRBJ1-2; v_gene: TRBV27; abundance: NA; d_gene: NA; CDR3aa: CASSRTLGTYYGYTF; CDR3nt: TGTGCCAGCAGTCGGACCCTGGGGACCTACTATGGCTACACCTTC